This TCR beta chain is from a study of metastatic and nonmetastatic thyroid tumors. Via MiXCR, TCRdb re-called the PCR reads. This table has about 92,000 clones, about 16% appearing once. Germline V gene data show CDR1 as SGHRS and CDR2 as YFSETQ. V was pared by 4 bases and J by 5 bases, with 10 bases between. The CDR3 is 13 amino acids. This clone was seen many times. Each patient came to thyroid surgery without any prior treatment (of any kind). The TCR originated in a female donor with papillary thyroid cancer or a benign thyroid nodule (not recorded which). Some clones in this sample may be carry-over from other donors' samples. Sequencing input: blood. The chain is built from TRBV5-1 and TRBJ2-1; D may be TRBD1 or TRBD2 (5 bases each). The DNA for the CDR3 is TGCGCCAGCAGCCCCGGGACGGACAATGAGCAGTTCTTC. This sequence encodes CASSPGTDNEQFF.